This T cell receptor (beta chain) was obtained from a study of Graves' ophthalmopathy and Graves' hyperthyroidism. Beta-chain TCR CDR3 regions were amplified from RNA transcripts. A first-round RT-PCR used HTBI primers, followed by a second-round multiplex PCR. TCRdb analysed the multiplex PCR reads with MiXCR anew, one entry per CDR3 protein. The sample lists about 700,000 distinct CDR3 sequences; over 40% were seen once. V was clipped by 2 bases and J by 10 bases, with 15 bases between them. Germline V gene data show CDR1 as LNHNV and CDR2 as YYDKDF (reference sequence). CDR3 length equals 15 residues.

Material: peripheral blood. The sequence came from an adult man with Graves' ophthalmopathy. The chain recombines TRBV15 with TRBJ2-6; a possible D gene is TRBD1 (6 bases). The CDR3 bases are TGTGCCACCAGCAGACGTAGAGGGGGAGAAAACGTCCTGACTTTC. Its translation: CATSRRRGGENVLTF.